This T cell receptor (beta chain) emerged from a study of T-cell reconstitution after alpha-beta-depleted transplantation in children. The TCRbeta library incorporated unique molecular identifiers. TCRdb processed the PCR reads anew with MiXCR; each CDR3 protein has one entry. The sample has some 390,000 distinct CDR3 sequences; 20% are singletons. This receptor was identified in a human donor who donated a stem cell graft to a child with acute myeloid leukemia. This sample comprised PBMCs from the stem cell graft donor, obtained from the stem cell graft.

The chain's CDR3 is CASSSQGVGEKLFF. The CDR3 nucleotides are TGTGCCAGCAGTTCTCAGGGGGTGGGTGAAAAACTGTTTTTT. V and J are TRBV12-3 or TRBV12-4 and TRBJ1-4; the match to TRBD1 covers 7 bases. This CDR3 is built from 14 residues. With V trimmed by 4 bases and J by 7 bases, 6 bases remained unmatched.